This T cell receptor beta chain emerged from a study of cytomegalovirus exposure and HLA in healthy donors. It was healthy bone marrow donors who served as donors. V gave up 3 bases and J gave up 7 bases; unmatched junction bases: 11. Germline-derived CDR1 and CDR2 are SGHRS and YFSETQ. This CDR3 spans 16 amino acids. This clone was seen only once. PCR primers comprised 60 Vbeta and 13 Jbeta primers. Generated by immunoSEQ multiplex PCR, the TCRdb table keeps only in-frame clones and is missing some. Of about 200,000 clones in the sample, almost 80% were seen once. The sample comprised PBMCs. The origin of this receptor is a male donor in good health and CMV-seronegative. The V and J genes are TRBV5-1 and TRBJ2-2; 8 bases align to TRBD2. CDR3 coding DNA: TGCGCCAGCAGCTCCTCCGGGGGGGGGCGTATCGGGGAGCTGTTTTTT. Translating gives CASSSSGGGRIGELFF.